The clone carrying this T cell receptor beta chain occurred a few times. No antigen is known for it. Trimming took 8 bases from V and 3 from J, leaving 8 bases between them. The CDR3 totals 13 residues. The data were taken from a study of beta chain features in type 1 diabetes. Investigators reverse transcribed all isolated RNA, so they sequenced expressed TCRB transcripts. Sequencing used immunoSEQ multiplex PCR; TCRdb keeps in-frame clones, though not all of them. The top ten clones hold over 0.008% of a sample with roughly 340,000 clones, 10% to 15% of them seen once. General observations from the study: In all four CD4+ subsets, TCRB CDR3 length was significantly, moderately reduced in type 1 diabetes.

The chain carries TRBV23-1 and TRBJ1-6; D gene uncertain. TRBV23-1 counts as an open reading frame of uncertain function. The TCR was taken from a young woman with type 1 diabetes. The sample comprised naive CD4+ T cells from blood. CDR3 residues: CASSYVYNSPLHF. CDR3 coding DNA: TGCGCCAGCTCCTACGTCTATAATTCACCCCTCCACTTT.